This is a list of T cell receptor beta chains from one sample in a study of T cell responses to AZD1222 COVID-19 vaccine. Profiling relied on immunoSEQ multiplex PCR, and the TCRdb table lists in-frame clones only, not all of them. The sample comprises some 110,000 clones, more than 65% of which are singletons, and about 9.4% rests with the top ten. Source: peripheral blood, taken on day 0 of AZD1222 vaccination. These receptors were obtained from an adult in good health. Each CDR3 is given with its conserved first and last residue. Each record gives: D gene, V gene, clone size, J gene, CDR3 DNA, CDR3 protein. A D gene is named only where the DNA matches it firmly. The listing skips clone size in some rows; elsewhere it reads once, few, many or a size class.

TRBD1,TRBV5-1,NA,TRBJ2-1,TGCGCCAGCAGCCAGGGACAGGGGGCAGGTGAGCAGTTCTTC,CASSQGQGAGEQFF
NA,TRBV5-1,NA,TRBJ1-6,TGCGCCAGCAGCTTGATCCAAAATTCACCCCTCCACTTT,CASSLIQNSPLHF
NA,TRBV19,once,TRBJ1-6,TGTGCCAGTAGTTCTCCGGGACATTTTAATTCACCCCTCCACTTT,CASSSPGHFNSPLHF
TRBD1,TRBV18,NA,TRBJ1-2,TGTGCCAGCTCACCACAGGGGACAGGGGACCCCGCCACCTTC,CASSPQGTGDPATF
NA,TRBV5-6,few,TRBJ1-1,TGTGCCAGCAGCAGCGGGTTGATGAACACTGAAGCTTTCTTT,CASSSGLMNTEAFF
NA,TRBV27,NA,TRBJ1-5,TGTGCCAGCAGTCTGGTGGCAGTGAATCAGCCCCAGCATTTT,CASSLVAVNQPQHF
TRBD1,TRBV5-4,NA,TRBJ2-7,TGTGCCAGCAGCGCCGGGACAGGGAACGGGCAGTACTTC,CASSAGTGNGQYF
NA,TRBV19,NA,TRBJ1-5,TGTGCCAGTAGTAGGCCACCGCAGGTCAATCAGCCCCAGCATTTT,CASSRPPQVNQPQHF
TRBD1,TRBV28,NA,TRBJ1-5,TGTGCCACCCTACAGGGGTTAGGCAATCAGCCCCAGCATTTT,CATLQGLGNQPQHF
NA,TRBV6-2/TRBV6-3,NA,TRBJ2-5,TGTGCCAGCAGTTATCTAGTCGGTGAGACCCAGTACTTC,CASSYLVGETQYF
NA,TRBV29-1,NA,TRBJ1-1,TGCAGCGTTTCCGGCCAAATGAACACTGAAGCTTTCTTT,CSVSGQMNTEAFF
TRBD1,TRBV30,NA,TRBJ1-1,TGTGCCTGGAACAGGGGAACGGGGACTGAAGCTTTCTTT,CAWNRGTGTEAFF
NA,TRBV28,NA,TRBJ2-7,TGTGCCAGCAGTAGAGGCCTCGATGTGGGGTACGAGCAGTACTTC,CASSRGLDVGYEQYF
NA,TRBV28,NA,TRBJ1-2,TGTGCCAGCAGTTTGTCCAGCCTCAGATACACCTTC,CASSLSSLRYTF
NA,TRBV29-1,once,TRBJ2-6,TGCAGCGTTGAAGAGTCCTCTGGGGCCAACGTCCTGACTTTC,CSVEESSGANVLTF
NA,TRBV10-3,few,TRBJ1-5,TGTGCCACCGCTTCGGGGGCAAGGAATCAGCCCCAGCATTTT,CATASGARNQPQHF
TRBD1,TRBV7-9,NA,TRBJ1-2,TGTGCCAGCAGCCCCGGGACAGGGGCGGGCTATGGCTACACCTTC,CASSPGTGAGYGYTF
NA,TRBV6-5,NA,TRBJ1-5,TGTGCCAGCAGTCGAGCTGGGACGGCGGATCAGCCCCAGCATTTT,CASSRAGTADQPQHF
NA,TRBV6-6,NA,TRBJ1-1,TGTGCCAGCAGAGTTGACGGGAACACTGAAGCTTTCTTT,CASRVDGNTEAFF
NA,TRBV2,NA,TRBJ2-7,TGTGCCAGCAGTGGGGGGGCTCGCTTCGACGAGCAGTACTTC,CASSGGARFDEQYF
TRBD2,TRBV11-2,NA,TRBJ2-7,TGTGCCAGCAGCTCCCGCCGTGGGAGGGGAGCCCCCTACGAGCAGTACTTC,CASSSRRGRGAPYEQYF
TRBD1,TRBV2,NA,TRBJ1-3,TGTGCCAGCAGTGAAATTGGCGGACAGGGGTACTCTGGAAACACCATATATTTT,CASSEIGGQGYSGNTIYF
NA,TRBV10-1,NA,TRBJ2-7,TGCGCCAGTCGACTTATTAGGGAGCAGTACTTC,CASRLIREQYF
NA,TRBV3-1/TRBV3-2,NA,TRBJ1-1,TGTGCCAGCAGCTTACAGGACCGTGAAGCTTTCTTT,CASSLQDREAFF
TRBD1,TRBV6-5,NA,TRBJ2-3,TGTGCCAGCAGGGCAGGGGGCCCAGATACGCAGTATTTT,CASRAGGPDTQYF
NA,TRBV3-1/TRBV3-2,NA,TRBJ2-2,TGTGCCAGCAGCGGGACTCGTTCCGGGGAGCTGTTTTTT,CASSGTRSGELFF
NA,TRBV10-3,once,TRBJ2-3,TGTGCCATCATGGGGGGGCCGGTACCGGATACGCAGTATTTT,CAIMGGPVPDTQYF
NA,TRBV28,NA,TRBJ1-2,TGTGCCAGCCCCCCCAGGGAGTTATATGGCTACACCTTC,CASPPRELYGYTF